The clone carrying this TCR beta chain was seen a handful of times. What it binds is not known. The sample originates from a study of cytomegalovirus exposure and HLA in healthy donors. General study results and limits: Some TCR beta chains (more than 150 of them) were listed as cytomegalovirus-associated. Presence/absence analyses assumed roughly uniform sequencing depth across donors, which may not hold.

A multiplex PCR was run with 60 Vbeta primers and 13 Jbeta primers. The assay was immunoSEQ multiplex PCR, and TCRdb's table has in-frame clones only and misses some. The data show around 65,000 clones, with about 72% seen just once and about 3% held by the top ten. The specimen sequenced was PBMCs. This receptor was identified in a girl under 18 in good health and CMV-seropositive.

This CDR3 reads CASSRDLLDGEQYF. CDR3 DNA: TGTGCCAGCAGCCGGGACTTGCTAGACGGGGAGCAGTACTTC. J is TRBJ2-7 and V is TRBV5-5; D might be TRBD2 (6 bases). The germline gives CDR1 SGHKS, CDR2 YYEKEE (reference sequence). V gave up 4 bases and J gave up 7 bases, with 18 bases separating them. There are 14 residues in the CDR3.